Listed below are T cell receptor beta chains from one sample, sequenced in a study of T cell changes during pregnancy in multiple sclerosis. The assay was immunoSEQ multiplex PCR, and TCRdb's table has in-frame clones only and misses some. Among roughly 64,000 clones, just over 90% were seen once, and the ten largest hold 1% to 1.5%. This specimen consisted of peripheral blood, obtained in the second trimester of pregnancy. The receptors derive from a female donor with multiple sclerosis, enrolled in a pregnancy study. CDR3s include the opening cysteine and the closing phenylalanine or tryptophan. The order of the fields is J gene, D gene, V gene, CDR3 DNA, CDR3 protein. The D gene is left open where the match is weak.

j_call: TRBJ2-7; d_call: -; v_call: TRBV5-6; cdr3_nt: TGTGCCAGCAGCTTGGGACGGTCCCGGAGATCCCCGCAGTACTTC; cdr3_aa: CASSLGRSRRSPQYF
j_call: TRBJ2-7; d_call: -; v_call: TRBV5-1; cdr3_nt: TGCGCCAGCAGCCCAATACCCTGGAGCTCCTACGAGCAGTACTTC; cdr3_aa: CASSPIPWSSYEQYF
j_call: TRBJ2-7; d_call: TRBD1; v_call: TRBV5-1; cdr3_nt: TGCGCCAGCAGCTTGGAGGCAGGGGGCGCCGACGAGCAGTACTTC; cdr3_aa: CASSLEAGGADEQYF
j_call: TRBJ2-1; d_call: TRBD1; v_call: TRBV9; cdr3_nt: TGTGCCAGCAGCGTAAGTGGGACAGCCTCCTACAATGAGCAGTTCTTC; cdr3_aa: CASSVSGTASYNEQFF
j_call: TRBJ2-2; d_call: -; v_call: TRBV7-9; cdr3_nt: TGTGCCAGCAGCTTAGTAGGGGTGTACACCGGGGAGCTGTTTTTT; cdr3_aa: CASSLVGVYTGELFF
j_call: TRBJ2-3; d_call: -; v_call: TRBV10-2; cdr3_nt: TGCGCCAGCAGCATACAGAAATTAAGCACAGATACGCAGTATTTT; cdr3_aa: CASSIQKLSTDTQYF
j_call: TRBJ2-5; d_call: TRBD2; v_call: TRBV5-6; cdr3_nt: TGTGCCAGCAGCTTGGTAGCGGGGGGGCAAAGGAGGGAGACCCAGTACTTC; cdr3_aa: CASSLVAGGQRRETQYF
j_call: TRBJ2-2; d_call: TRBD1; v_call: TRBV4-3; cdr3_nt: TGCGCCAGCAGCCGGGCCTGGGGGACAGGGCACACCGGGGAGCTGTTTTTT; cdr3_aa: CASSRAWGTGHTGELFF
j_call: TRBJ1-5; d_call: -; v_call: TRBV4-3; cdr3_nt: TGCGCCAGCAGCCAAGATCGGCGACAGGTCAATCAGCCCCAGCATTTT; cdr3_aa: CASSQDRRQVNQPQHF
j_call: TRBJ1-4; d_call: TRBD1; v_call: TRBV5-1; cdr3_nt: TGCGCCAGCAGCCCTACTACGCTGACAGGGGGCGAATCTAATGAAAAACTGTTTTTT; cdr3_aa: CASSPTTLTGGESNEKLFF
j_call: TRBJ2-5; d_call: -; v_call: TRBV5-1; cdr3_nt: TGCGCCAGCAACTATCAAGTTAGCGGACAAGAGACCCAGTACTTC; cdr3_aa: CASNYQVSGQETQYF
j_call: TRBJ2-2; d_call: TRBD2; v_call: TRBV7-9; cdr3_nt: TGTGCCAGCAGCTTCCAGCGGGGGGCCTACTCCGGGGAGCTGTTTTTT; cdr3_aa: CASSFQRGAYSGELFF
j_call: TRBJ1-1; d_call: TRBD1; v_call: TRBV7-9; cdr3_nt: TGTGCCAGCAGGACAGGGGGAGGAGCCGAAGCTTTCTTT; cdr3_aa: CASRTGGGAEAFF
j_call: TRBJ1-2; d_call: TRBD1; v_call: TRBV5-1; cdr3_nt: TGCGCCAGCAGCCCTACAGGGGCCTATGGCTACACCTTC; cdr3_aa: CASSPTGAYGYTF
j_call: TRBJ1-2; d_call: TRBD1; v_call: TRBV28; cdr3_nt: TGTGCCAGCAGTTCCCCGGACAGGGCGGGCGGCTACACCTTC; cdr3_aa: CASSSPDRAGGYTF
j_call: TRBJ2-3; d_call: TRBD1; v_call: TRBV5-1; cdr3_nt: TGCGCCAGCAGCAAGGGACAGGGACGTGGAGATACGCAGTATTTT; cdr3_aa: CASSKGQGRGDTQYF
j_call: TRBJ1-1; d_call: TRBD1; v_call: TRBV25-1; cdr3_nt: TGTGCCAGCAGTGGGGGGACAGGAGTCGGCACTGAAGCTTTCTTT; cdr3_aa: CASSGGTGVGTEAFF
j_call: TRBJ1-5; d_call: -; v_call: TRBV30; cdr3_nt: TGTGCCTGGAGTCCCACAGGGTGGTACGGCAATCAGCCCCAGCATTTT; cdr3_aa: CAWSPTGWYGNQPQHF
j_call: TRBJ2-1; d_call: TRBD2; v_call: TRBV10-2; cdr3_nt: TGCGCCACCAAAGTTCGACTAGCGGGGGGCGGTTTATGGTACAATGAGCAGTTCTTC; cdr3_aa: CATKVRLAGGGLWYNEQFF
j_call: TRBJ1-2; d_call: -; v_call: TRBV15; cdr3_nt: TGTGCCACCAGCAGAGATTTGGCCGTCCTCGGCTACACCTTC; cdr3_aa: CATSRDLAVLGYTF
j_call: TRBJ2-7; d_call: TRBD1; v_call: TRBV11-2; cdr3_nt: TGTGCCAGCACCAACCACCTGACAGGGTTCTACGAGCAGTACTTC; cdr3_aa: CASTNHLTGFYEQYF
j_call: TRBJ1-1; d_call: -; v_call: TRBV5-4; cdr3_nt: TGTGCCAGCAGCTTGGGAACGCCAGGGACTGAAGCTTTCTTT; cdr3_aa: CASSLGTPGTEAFF
j_call: TRBJ1-1; d_call: -; v_call: TRBV29-1; cdr3_nt: TGCAGCGCCGTAGGACCCTCGGGGGGCGCAGCTTTCTTT; cdr3_aa: CSAVGPSGGAAFF
j_call: TRBJ1-2; d_call: -; v_call: TRBV7-9; cdr3_nt: TGTGCCAGCAGTTCGAACAGGGCCTCTAACTATGGCTACACCTTC; cdr3_aa: CASSSNRASNYGYTF
j_call: TRBJ2-5; d_call: -; v_call: TRBV6-5; cdr3_nt: TGTGCCAGCAGTTTTCTCCGGGACTACCAAGAGACCCAGTACTTC; cdr3_aa: CASSFLRDYQETQYF
j_call: TRBJ2-2; d_call: -; v_call: TRBV6-6; cdr3_nt: TGTGCCAGCAGTTACTCCAGGGGAGGGGGTCCCGGGGAGCTGTTTTTT; cdr3_aa: CASSYSRGGGPGELFF
j_call: TRBJ1-1; d_call: -; v_call: TRBV4-1; cdr3_nt: TGCGCCAGCAGCCAGCCAACAGGGAGGGCCACTGAAGCTTTCTTT; cdr3_aa: CASSQPTGRATEAFF
j_call: TRBJ2-5; d_call: -; v_call: TRBV9; cdr3_nt: TGTGCCAGCAGCGTAGGGTCGGGGTTTGAGACCCAGTACTTC; cdr3_aa: CASSVGSGFETQYF
j_call: TRBJ2-3; d_call: TRBD2; v_call: TRBV19; cdr3_nt: TGTGCCAGTAGGAGCGGGGGCTTCACAGATACGCAGTATTTT; cdr3_aa: CASRSGGFTDTQYF
j_call: TRBJ1-2; d_call: -; v_call: TRBV11-3; cdr3_nt: TGTGCCAGCAGCCTCGCCGGGGGTAGAGGCTACACCTTC; cdr3_aa: CASSLAGGRGYTF
j_call: TRBJ2-1; d_call: TRBD2; v_call: TRBV7-2; cdr3_nt: TGTGCCAGCAGCTATCGCGGGGGGGCCGACAATGAGCAGTTCTTC; cdr3_aa: CASSYRGGADNEQFF
j_call: TRBJ2-1; d_call: -; v_call: TRBV5-1; cdr3_nt: TGCGCCAGCAGCTTGCAGGGAGGCTCCTACAATGAGCAGTTCTTC; cdr3_aa: CASSLQGGSYNEQFF
j_call: TRBJ1-6; d_call: -; v_call: TRBV2; cdr3_nt: TGTGCCAGCAGTGAAAGGGCCGGGACATCACCCCTCCACTTT; cdr3_aa: CASSERAGTSPLHF
j_call: TRBJ1-2; d_call: -; v_call: TRBV29-1; cdr3_nt: TGCAGCGTTGGACTCGAAGACGGCTACACCTTC; cdr3_aa: CSVGLEDGYTF
j_call: TRBJ1-2; d_call: TRBD1; v_call: TRBV27; cdr3_nt: TGTGCCAGCAGTCCAGGGGGCAGGTATGGCTACACCTTC; cdr3_aa: CASSPGGRYGYTF
j_call: TRBJ1-2; d_call: -; v_call: TRBV11-2; cdr3_nt: TGTGCCAGCAGCCTACCGCAGACAATCTATGGCTACACCTTC; cdr3_aa: CASSLPQTIYGYTF